The rows below give T cell receptor beta chains drawn from one sample of a study of Ad26.COV2.S vaccination and SARS-CoV-2 variants. Profiling relied on immunoSEQ multiplex PCR, and the TCRdb table lists in-frame clones only, not all of them. The sample lists 350,000 to 450,000 clones; around nine tenths were seen once. Specimen: peripheral blood, collected in a trial of Ad26.COV2.S vaccine versus placebo. The receptors stem from a person aged 18-60 years who received the Ad26.COV2.S COVID-19 vaccine or a placebo. CDR3s include the opening cysteine and the closing phenylalanine or tryptophan. D genes are given only for firm matches. The size of a clone is reported for some rows only, either as once, few or many, or as a class for expanded clones.

-	16	TRBJ2-3	-	TRBV6-5	TGTGCCAGCAGTTACTCGCGAGGGTATGACGCAGATACGCAGTATTTT	CASSYSRGYDADTQYF
-	16	TRBJ2-7	-	TRBV6-5	TGTGCCAGCAGTTACTCTCGGGGTGCCCTAGGGAACGAGCAGTACTTC	CASSYSRGALGNEQYF
-	15	TRBJ2-4	-	TRBV7-9	TGTGCCAGCAGCTTCGATCTACCGGGGTTCGACATTCAGTACTTC	CASSFDLPGFDIQYF
-	13	TRBJ1-1	-	TRBV6-1	TGTGCCAGCAGTGAACGCAGGATTACTGAAGCTTTCTTT	CASSERRITEAFF
-	14	TRBJ2-4	TRBD2	TRBV30	TGTGCCTGGAGTCCCAGCGGGGTGCCGGGCATTCAGTACTTC	CAWSPSGVPGIQYF
-	18	TRBJ2-1	-	TRBV4-2	TGTGCCAGCAGCCAAGTAGGGCCTGGCTACAGCTCCTACAATGAGCAGTTCTTC	CASSQVGPGYSSYNEQFF
once	13	TRBJ1-1	-	TRBV12-3/TRBV12-4	TGTGCCAGCAGTTTAGTGGTGGGCACTGAAGCTTTCTTT	CASSLVVGTEAFF
-	15	TRBJ1-1	-	TRBV19	TGTGCCAGTAGTATCGGCGTCGAAGTTAACACTGAAGCTTTCTTT	CASSIGVEVNTEAFF
-	14	TRBJ1-1	-	TRBV18	TGTGCCAGCTCACCACCGCAGGGAGGTACTGAAGCTTTCTTT	CASSPPQGGTEAFF
-	11	TRBJ1-1	TRBD1	TRBV30	TGTGCCTGGAGTCAGGGGGCGGAATCTTTCTTT	CAWSQGAESFF
-	13	TRBJ1-1	-	TRBV29-1	TGCAGCGTTGACGGGGGCGCATACACTGAAGCTTTCTTT	CSVDGGAYTEAFF
-	14	TRBJ1-4	-	TRBV5-6	TGTGCCAGCAGCTCCAGGGGTAGTAATGAAAAACTGTTTTTT	CASSSRGSNEKLFF
-	14	TRBJ1-1	-	TRBV6-5	TGTGCCAGCAGGGGGGACGGCATGAACACTGAAGCTTTCTTT	CASRGDGMNTEAFF
-	15	TRBJ1-2	-	TRBV4-1	TGCGCCAGCAGCCAAGATGGGGGGCCTCAATATGGCTACACCTTC	CASSQDGGPQYGYTF
-	16	TRBJ2-2	TRBD2	TRBV7-3	TGTGCCAGCAGCCCCGGGGGGGAGGGGAACACCGGGGAGCTGTTTTTT	CASSPGGEGNTGELFF
-	11	TRBJ2-1	-	TRBV7-6	TGTGCCAGCAGCGACGACAATGAGCAGTTCTTC	CASSDDNEQFF
-	14	TRBJ1-6	-	TRBV7-9	TGTGCCAGCAGCTTATCAATCGAGGGTTCACCCCTCCACTTT	CASSLSIEGSPLHF
-	12	TRBJ2-1	TRBD2	TRBV19	TGTGCCAGTTGGGGAGGGTTCAATGAGCAGTTCTTC	CASWGGFNEQFF
-	16	TRBJ2-1	-	TRBV18	TGTGCCAGCTCACCACAGGGCGGCCTAACTTCCTCTGAGCAGTTCTTC	CASSPQGGLTSSEQFF